Below, 5 T cell receptor beta chains from the same sample are listed, as sequenced in a study of shared clonotypes between healthy human individuals (dated by TCRdb to the early 2020s). The library relied on the immunoSEQ multiplex PCR assay. TCRdb mirrors the immuneACCESS table, restricted to in-frame sequences. Some clones are absent from its copies; in checked studies, under half trace to an unresolved V gene, and the reason for the others is unknown. The sample table records about 2.5 million clones; 85% to 95% of these occur just once. The ten most abundant clones make up 0.37% of the sample. The sample was naive CD4+ T cells from PBMCs. This sample's cell subset or site label indicates: CD45RA+ positively selected. Receptors were obtained from a young man in good health. Some clones in this sample may be carry-over from other donors' samples.

CDR3 coding DNA: TGTGCCAGTAGGCCGGGACTTATCTCCTACAATGAGCAGTTCTTC. Translated, it gives CASRPGLISYNEQFF. This sequence joins TRBV19 and TRBJ2-1, with D possibly matching TRBD2 (6 bases). This CDR3 has 15 residues. Germline loops: CDR1 LNHDA, CDR2 SQIVND (reference sequence). Trimming shortened V by 6 bases and J by 0 bases, and 12 bases separated the two germline ends.

The chain couples TRBV7-2 to TRBJ2-7; D is ambiguous. This CDR3 region has 14 residues. The germline V gene encodes CDR1 SGHTA and CDR2 FQGNSA. Trimming removed 1 base from V and 2 bases from J, with 9 bases in between. The CDR3 DNA follows: TGTGCCAGCAGCTTAGGAGCCCTTCCCTACGAGCAGTACTTC. Amino acids: CASSLGALPYEQYF.

V usage is TRBV11-2 and J usage is TRBJ2-6, with D tentatively TRBD1 or TRBD2 (5 bases each). CDR3 length equals 18 residues. Trimming left V 2 bases short and J 4 bases short, with 18 bases between. In germline, CDR1 is SGHAT, CDR2 FQNNGV. The CDR3 DNA sequence: TGTGCCAGCAGCTTATCACGGGGCCCCTACTCAGGGGCCAACGTCCTGACTTTC. Translation: CASSLSRGPYSGANVLTF. The entire variable domain, with the rest obtained from reference TRBV11-2 and TRBJ2-6, is as follows: EAGVAQSPRYKIIEKRQSVAFWCNPISGHATLYWYQQILGQGPKLLIQFQNNGVVDDSQLPKDRFSAERLKGVDSTLKIQPAKLEDSAVYLCASSLSRGPYSGANVLTFGAGSRLTVL.

In this sample, this clone turned up once. This sequence joins TRBV9 and TRBJ2-5; 9 positions agree with TRBD1. This CDR3 region has 19 residues. The germline CDR1 and CDR2 sequences are SGDLS and YYNGEE. V shed 2 bases, J shed 2 bases, and the junction held 16 bases outside the gene matches. The CDR3, as DNA: TGTGCCAGCAGCGTGGGCGGTATCGGACAGGGGAATAATCAAGAGACCCAGTACTTC. Translated, it gives CASSVGGIGQGNNQETQYF.

The chain recombines TRBV27 with TRBJ2-7; D perhaps matches TRBD1 (6 bases). Germline V gene sequence: CDR1 MNHEY, CDR2 SMNVEV (reference sequence). The CDR3 contains 15 residues. Deletions cut 4 bases from V and 5 bases from J, with 18 bases between. The DNA of the CDR3 is TGTGCCAGCAGTTCCCGACAGGTTTTGGTGAACGAGCAGTACTTC. This sequence encodes CASSSRQVLVNEQYF.